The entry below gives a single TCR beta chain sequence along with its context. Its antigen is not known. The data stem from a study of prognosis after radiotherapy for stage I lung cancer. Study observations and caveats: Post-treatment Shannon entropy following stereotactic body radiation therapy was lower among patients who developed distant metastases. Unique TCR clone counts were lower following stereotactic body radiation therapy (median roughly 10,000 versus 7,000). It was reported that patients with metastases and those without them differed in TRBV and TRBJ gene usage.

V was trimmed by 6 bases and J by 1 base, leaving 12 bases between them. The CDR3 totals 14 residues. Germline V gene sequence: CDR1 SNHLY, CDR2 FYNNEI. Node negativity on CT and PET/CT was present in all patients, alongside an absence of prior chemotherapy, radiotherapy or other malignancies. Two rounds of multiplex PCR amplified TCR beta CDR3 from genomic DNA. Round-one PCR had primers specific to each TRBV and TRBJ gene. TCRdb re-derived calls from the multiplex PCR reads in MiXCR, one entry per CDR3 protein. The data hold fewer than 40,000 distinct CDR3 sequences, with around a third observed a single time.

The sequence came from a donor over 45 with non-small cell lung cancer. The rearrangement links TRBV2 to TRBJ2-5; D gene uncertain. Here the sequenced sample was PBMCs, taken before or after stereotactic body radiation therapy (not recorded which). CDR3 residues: CASSMGCPQETQYF. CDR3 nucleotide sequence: TGTGCCAGCAGCATGGGATGTCCCCAAGAGACCCAGTACTTC.